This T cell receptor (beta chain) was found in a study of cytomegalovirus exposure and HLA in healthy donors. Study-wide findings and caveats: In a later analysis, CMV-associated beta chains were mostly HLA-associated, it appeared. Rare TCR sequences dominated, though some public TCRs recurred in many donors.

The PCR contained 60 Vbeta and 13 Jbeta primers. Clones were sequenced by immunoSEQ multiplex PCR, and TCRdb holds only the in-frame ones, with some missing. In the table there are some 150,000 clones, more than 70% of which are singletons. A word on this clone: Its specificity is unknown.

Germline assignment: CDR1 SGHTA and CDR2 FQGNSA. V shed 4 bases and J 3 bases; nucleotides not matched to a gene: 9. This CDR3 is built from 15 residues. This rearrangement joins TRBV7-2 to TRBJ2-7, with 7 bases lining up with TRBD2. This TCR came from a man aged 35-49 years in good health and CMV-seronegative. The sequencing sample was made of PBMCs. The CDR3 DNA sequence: TGTGCCAGCAGCTCCCGCGGGGGTAACGACTACGAGCAGTACTTC. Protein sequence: CASSSRGGNDYEQYF. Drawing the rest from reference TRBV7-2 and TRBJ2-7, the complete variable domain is GAGVSQSPSNKVTEKGKDVELRCDPISGHTALYWYRQSLGQGLEFLIYFQGNSAPDKSGLPSDRFSAERTGGSVSTLTIQRTQQEDSAVYLCASSSRGGNDYEQYFGPGTRLTVT.